This T cell receptor (beta chain) was sequenced in a study of Siglec-9 on CD8 T cells in melanoma. General study points: In melanoma tumors, a Siglec-9-marked effector memory CD8+ subset reportedly appeared to accumulate.

A word on this clone: Antigen unknown.

Deletions cut 0 bases from V and 3 bases from J, with 6 bases between. This CDR3 region has 14 residues. Germline V gives CDR1 MNHEY, CDR2 SMNVEV (reference sequence). Assay: immunoSEQ multiplex PCR; the TCRdb copy retains only in-frame clones and omits some. The data show around 30,000 clones, 75% to 85% seen once. The specimen was Siglec-9- CD8+ T cells sorted from blood. This TCR came from a human donor in good health. The chain joins TRBV27 to TRBJ1-3; D is unresolved. The CDR3 here is CASSLSGLGNTIYF. The CDR3 nucleotides read TGTGCCAGCAGTTTATCGGGCCTTGGAAACACCATATATTTT.